The T cell receptor (beta chain) described here comes from a study of blood T cells in healthy people across ages. From germline, CDR1 is MNHNS and CDR2 SASEGT. The CDR3 has 12 residues. V was cut by 5 bases and J by 7 bases, with 11 bases left in between. A second about 6 to 12 cycle PCR used barcoded and J-beta primers. TCRdb used MiXCR to reprocess the 5' RACE reads, holding one entry per CDR3 protein. The data contain 800,000 to 950,000 distinct CDR3 sequences, about 48% of them singletons. On this clonotype itself: Its antigen is as yet unknown.

Whole-study results and caveats: Whereas aged donors had fewer naive CD4+ cells, long-lived donors had more of them and higher diversity. Estimated diversity across one million T cells was deemed an underestimate.

This TCR was sampled from a man aged 25-45 years in good health. This rearrangement joins TRBV6-1 to TRBJ1-2, with unresolved D. The material sequenced was blood. The CDR3 DNA reads as TGTGCCAGCAGTCCAAGCCCCCGTGGCTACACCTTC. Its translation: CASSPSPRGYTF.